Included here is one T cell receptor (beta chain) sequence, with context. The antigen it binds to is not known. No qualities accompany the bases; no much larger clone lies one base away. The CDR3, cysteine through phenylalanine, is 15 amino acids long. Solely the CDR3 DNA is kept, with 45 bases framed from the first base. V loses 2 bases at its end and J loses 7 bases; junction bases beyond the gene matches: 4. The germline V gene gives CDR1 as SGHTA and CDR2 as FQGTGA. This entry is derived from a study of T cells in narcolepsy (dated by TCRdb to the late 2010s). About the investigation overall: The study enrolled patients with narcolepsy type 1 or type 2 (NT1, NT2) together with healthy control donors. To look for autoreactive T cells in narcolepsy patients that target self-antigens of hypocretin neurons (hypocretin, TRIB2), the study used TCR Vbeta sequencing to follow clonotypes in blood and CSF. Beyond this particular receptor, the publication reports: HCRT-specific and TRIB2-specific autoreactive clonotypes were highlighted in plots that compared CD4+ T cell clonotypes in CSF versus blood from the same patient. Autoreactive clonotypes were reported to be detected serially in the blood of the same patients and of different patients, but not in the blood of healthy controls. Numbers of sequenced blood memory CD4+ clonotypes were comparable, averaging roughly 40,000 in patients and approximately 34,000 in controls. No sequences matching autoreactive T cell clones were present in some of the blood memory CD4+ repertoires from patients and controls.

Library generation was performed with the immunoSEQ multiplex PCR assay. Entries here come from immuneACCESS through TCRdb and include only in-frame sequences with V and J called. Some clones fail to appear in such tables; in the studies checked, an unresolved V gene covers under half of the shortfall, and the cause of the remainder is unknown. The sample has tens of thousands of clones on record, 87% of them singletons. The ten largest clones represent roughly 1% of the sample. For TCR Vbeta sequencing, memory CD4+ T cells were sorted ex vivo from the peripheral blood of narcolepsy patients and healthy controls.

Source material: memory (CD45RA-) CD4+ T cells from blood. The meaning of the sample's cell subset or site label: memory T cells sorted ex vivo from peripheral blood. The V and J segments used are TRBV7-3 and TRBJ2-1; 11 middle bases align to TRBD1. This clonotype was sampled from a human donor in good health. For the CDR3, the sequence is CASSLGQGAQNEQFF. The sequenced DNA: TGTGCCAGCAGCTTAGGACAGGGGGCGCAAAATGAGCAGTTCTTC.